A selection of T cell receptor beta chains follows, all from one sample in a study of identical twins. TCRdb ran MiXCR on the 5' RACE reads and lists one entry per CDR3 protein. The data contain 250,000 or so distinct CDR3 sequences, approximately 12% of them singletons. This sample also appeared in a second study, on yellow fever vaccine responses in identical twins.

Sample: memory (CD45RO+) T cells sorted from blood. These receptors came from a young woman in good health. Both conserved end residues are part of each CDR3. A D gene is named only where the DNA matches it firmly. Where a row states a size, it is once, few, many or the class of an expanded clone; other rows omit it.

length: 15; J: TRBJ2-1; D: TRBD2; size: NA; V: TRBV5-1; CDR3: CAGTLAGVTYNEQFF; DNA: TGCGCCGGCACCCTAGCGGGAGTAACCTACAATGAGCAGTTCTTC
length: 13; J: TRBJ2-3; D: TRBD1; size: many; V: TRBV29-1; CDR3: CSVEDQGQATGLF; DNA: TGCAGCGTTGAAGATCAGGGACAGGCCACAGGCCTTTTT
length: 19; J: TRBJ2-1; D: TRBD2; size: few; V: TRBV11-1; CDR3: CASSSQGSERGLSYNEQFF; DNA: TGTGCCAGCAGCTCCCAGGGTTCCGAGCGGGGGCTCTCCTACAATGAGCAGTTCTTC
length: 15; J: TRBJ2-7; D: NA; size: many; V: TRBV12-3/TRBV12-4; CDR3: CASSFLDRLSYEQYF; DNA: TGTGCCAGCAGTTTCCTAGATAGACTCTCCTACGAGCAGTACTTC
length: 18; J: TRBJ2-2; D: TRBD2; size: few; V: TRBV12-3/TRBV12-4; CDR3: CASSPHERGGLGTGELFF; DNA: TGTGCCAGCAGTCCCCACGAGCGGGGGGGCCTTGGCACCGGGGAGCTGTTTTTT
length: 15; J: TRBJ2-3; D: NA; size: NA; V: TRBV20-1; CDR3: CSARDPGVSTDTQYF; DNA: TGCAGTGCTAGAGATCCGGGGGTGAGCACAGATACGCAGTATTTT
length: 14; J: TRBJ2-5; D: TRBD2; size: many; V: TRBV5-1; CDR3: CASSLATSGETQYF; DNA: TGCGCCAGCAGCTTGGCGACTAGCGGGGAGACCCAGTACTTC
length: 15; J: TRBJ1-6; D: NA; size: few; V: TRBV7-6; CDR3: CASSPGTDYNSPLHF; DNA: TGTGCCAGCAGCCCAGGGACTGACTATAATTCACCCCTCCACTTT
length: 14; J: TRBJ2-5; D: NA; size: many; V: TRBV5-1; CDR3: CASSRAVNQETQYF; DNA: TGCGCCAGCAGCCGTGCGGTGAATCAAGAGACCCAGTACTTC
length: 16; J: TRBJ2-3; D: TRBD2; size: few; V: TRBV28; CDR3: CASSHGLAGGTDTQYF; DNA: TGTGCCAGCAGCCATGGACTAGCGGGGGGCACAGATACGCAGTATTTT
length: 14; J: TRBJ2-7; D: NA; size: NA; V: TRBV9; CDR3: CASSLRQSLDEQYF; DNA: TGTGCCAGCAGCTTACGACAGTCTCTCGACGAGCAGTACTTC
length: 13; J: TRBJ2-7; D: NA; size: NA; V: TRBV5-1; CDR3: CASSLGQLYEQYF; DNA: TGCGCCAGCAGCTTGGGACAGCTCTACGAGCAGTACTTC
length: 15; J: TRBJ2-1; D: TRBD2; size: NA; V: TRBV5-1; CDR3: CASSIRLAGENEQFF; DNA: TGCGCCAGCAGCATAAGACTAGCGGGAGAAAATGAGCAGTTCTTC
length: 14; J: TRBJ2-7; D: TRBD2; size: many; V: TRBV12-3/TRBV12-4; CDR3: CASRGGLVTYEQYF; DNA: TGTGCCAGCAGGGGGGGACTAGTTACCTACGAGCAGTACTTC
length: 15; J: TRBJ2-7; D: NA; size: NA; V: TRBV7-2; CDR3: CASSLEWRNSYEQYF; DNA: TGTGCCAGCAGCTTAGAGTGGAGAAACTCCTACGAGCAGTACTTC
length: 13; J: TRBJ1-6; D: TRBD1; size: many; V: TRBV2; CDR3: CASTGQGNSPLHF; DNA: TGTGCCAGCACTGGACAGGGGAATTCACCCCTCCACTTT
length: 16; J: TRBJ1-1; D: NA; size: many; V: TRBV6-1; CDR3: CASSPRGGVTDTEAFF; DNA: TGTGCCAGCAGTCCACGGGGGGGGGTAACGGACACTGAAGCTTTCTTT
length: 13; J: TRBJ2-1; D: TRBD1; size: NA; V: TRBV5-1; CDR3: CASKGQGDNEQFF; DNA: TGCGCCAGCAAAGGGCAGGGGGACAATGAGCAGTTCTTC
length: 15; J: TRBJ2-5; D: TRBD1; size: many; V: TRBV12-3/TRBV12-4; CDR3: CASSWPGQGQETQYF; DNA: TGTGCCAGCAGTTGGCCCGGACAGGGGCAAGAGACCCAGTACTTC
length: 14; J: TRBJ2-7; D: NA; size: NA; V: TRBV6-2/TRBV6-3; CDR3: CATRRGRALNEQYF; DNA: TGTGCCACACGGAGGGGGAGGGCCCTCAACGAGCAGTACTTC
length: 15; J: TRBJ2-5; D: TRBD1; size: many; V: TRBV25-1; CDR3: CASSPRQGSGETQYF; DNA: TGTGCCAGCAGTCCGCGACAGGGCTCAGGGGAGACCCAGTACTTC
length: 19; J: TRBJ2-1; D: TRBD2; size: few; V: TRBV12-3/TRBV12-4; CDR3: CASSYTSRRLAGTDNEQFF; DNA: TGTGCCAGCAGTTACACCTCCAGAAGACTAGCGGGGACTGACAATGAGCAGTTCTTC
length: 12; J: TRBJ1-4; D: NA; size: NA; V: TRBV3-1; CDR3: CASSQAGEKLFF; DNA: TGTGCCAGCAGCCAAGCCGGTGAAAAACTGTTTTTT
length: 15; J: TRBJ2-1; D: NA; size: few; V: TRBV7-2; CDR3: CASSLDGGGGNEQFF; DNA: TGTGCCAGCAGCTTAGACGGGGGAGGGGGCAATGAGCAGTTCTTC
length: 15; J: TRBJ2-5; D: NA; size: many; V: TRBV5-6; CDR3: CASSRRVGGLETQYF; DNA: TGTGCCAGCAGCCGTCGAGTCGGGGGGCTTGAGACCCAGTACTTC
length: 13; J: TRBJ2-7; D: NA; size: few; V: TRBV4-1; CDR3: CASSHRQTYEQYF; DNA: TGCGCCAGCAGCCATAGACAGACCTACGAGCAGTACTTC
length: 11; J: TRBJ2-4; D: NA; size: NA; V: TRBV2; CDR3: CASPANGIQYF; DNA: TGTGCCAGCCCAGCCAATGGCATTCAGTACTTC
length: 17; J: TRBJ2-4; D: NA; size: NA; V: TRBV24-1; CDR3: CATSRSGDLLAKNIQYF; DNA: TGTGCCACCAGTAGGTCTGGGGACTTACTAGCCAAAAACATTCAGTACTTC
length: 11; J: TRBJ1-4; D: NA; size: many; V: TRBV7-9; CDR3: CASSFSEKLFF; DNA: TGTGCCAGCAGCTTCTCTGAAAAACTGTTTTTT